The present TCR beta chain was sequenced within a study of T-cell memory formation after mild COVID-19. For the study at large: The TCR clusters were mostly specific to one donor.

The V end was cut by 0 bases, the J end by 0 bases, with 6 bases between. Germline V gene data show CDR1 as DFQATT and CDR2 as SNEGSKA (reference sequence). The length of the CDR3 is 15 residues. Using constant-segment primers, 5'RACE produced TCR alpha and TCR beta cDNA libraries carrying sample barcodes and UMIs. TCRdb re-called the 5' RACE reads with MiXCR, one entry per CDR3 protein. The data show roughly 310,000 distinct CDR3 sequences, about 16% seen once. Source material: PBMCs or a T cell subset sorted from them (not recorded which). The J gene is TRBJ1-6, the V gene TRBV20-1; D is unresolved. The receptor was isolated from a man aged 18 to 30 who had mild COVID-19 (a few samples of this study predate the infection). Cell type and time point are not known. This chain's CDR3 is CSARDRSSYNSPLHF. Written as DNA, the CDR3 is TGCAGTGCTAGAGATAGGAGCTCCTATAATTCACCCCTCCACTTT.